These 20 T cell receptor beta chains share one sample of origin, sequenced in a study of T-cell reconstitution after alpha-beta-depleted transplantation in children (TCRdb year 2016). The treatment or condition label for this specimen denotes: allogeneic hematopoietic cell transplantation with graft depleted of TCRalphabeta T cells and CD19 B cells. The library was produced with PCR. The sample was run on an Illumina HiSeq 2500. To normalize quantification of the TCRbeta repertoire, the TCR libraries were built with molecular barcoding that relied on unique molecular identifiers. Using fastp at Q25 and MiXCR, TCRdb reprocessed the public reads and kept productive beta chains. Identical CDR3 protein sequences are pooled into one entry, listed with their most common genes and DNA. For this sample the table gives about a million distinct CDR3 sequences, of which around 30% were detected only once. The biggest ten clones account for roughly 30% of the sample.

The source was PBMCs, mostly from graft donor cells, collected 360 days after TCRalphabeta/CD19-depleted stem cell transplant. Receptor source: a boy younger than two who had a stem cell transplant for SCID, so the T cells may come from the graft donor.

In this sample, this clonotype turned up a few times. V usage is TRBV12-3 or TRBV12-4 and J usage is TRBJ2-3; 7 nucleotides align to TRBD2. The CDR3 loop spans 18 amino acids. V lost 5 bases and J lost 3; bases outside the gene matches: 17. The DNA of the CDR3 is TGTGCCAGCAGTCCCGCGAGAGCGACTAGCCAGGCGACAGATACGCAGTATTTT. Translating it yields CASSPARATSQATDTQYF.

This chain joins TRBV4-3 and TRBJ2-7; D possibly uses TRBD1 or TRBD2 (5 bases each). With 2 bases removed from V and 3 bases from J, the gap between germline ends came to 11 bases. The V gene's germline CDR1 is LGHNA and CDR2 YSLEER. The CDR3 consists of 14 residues. The DNA for the CDR3 is TGCGCCAGCAGCCAAAGGGACGGGGACTACGAGCAGTACTTC. Translating gives CASSQRDGDYEQYF.

This clonotype was counted between two and nine times. The rearrangement uses TRBV5-8 and TRBJ2-1; weak D call: TRBD2 (6 bases). V shed 5 bases and J shed 6 bases, with 21 bases lying between them. CDR3 length: 16 residues. Germline-derived CDR1 and CDR2 are SGHTS and YDEGEE. In nucleotides, the CDR3 is TGTGCCAGCAGTTCATCTCATCGGGACTTAATCAATGAGCAGTTCTTC. Translated: CASSSSHRDLINEQFF.

There are a few counts of this clonotype. The V and J genes are TRBV7-6 and TRBJ2-1; 9 positions match TRBD2. CDR1 and CDR2 from the germline V gene are SGHVS and FNYEAQ. V was pared by 1 base and J by 4 bases, with 5 bases of the junction left unmatched. The CDR3 is 16 residues long. The CDR3 spells CASSLDLSGSYNEQFF. The CDR3 nucleotides read TGTGCCAGCAGCTTAGACCTTAGCGGGAGTTACAATGAGCAGTTCTTC. Variable domain in full (rest from reference TRBV7-6 and TRBJ2-1): GAGVSQSPRYKVTKRGQDVALRCDPISGHVSLYWYRQALGQGPEFLTYFNYEAQQDKSGLPNDRFSAERPEGSISTLTIQRTEQRDSAMYRCASSLDLSGSYNEQFFGPGTRLTVL.

This clonotype was detected many times. The gene calls are TRBV20-1 and TRBJ2-3; possibly TRBD2 for D (6 bases). CDR1 is DFQATT and CDR2 is SNEGSKA in the germline V gene (reference sequence). The CDR3 runs 13 residues. V lost 6 bases to trimming and J lost 7 bases, with 17 bases between them. In nucleotides, the CDR3 is TGCAGTGCCCCCCTCATAACTAGCAATACGCAGTATTTT. As protein: CSAPLITSNTQYF.

The V call is TRBV4-2, the J call TRBJ2-7; 8 nucleotides line up with TRBD1. This CDR3 region has 18 residues. Germline CDR1 LGHNA, CDR2 YNFKEQ. V lost 0 bases and J lost 3; bases outside the gene matches: 13. The CDR3 here is CASSQEAGGLNRFYEQYF. The DNA for the CDR3 is TGTGCCAGCAGCCAAGAGGCAGGGGGCCTTAATCGGTTCTACGAGCAGTACTTC.

CDR3 bases: TGTGCCAGCAGCTTAGGGACGGAAAATTCACCCCTCCACTTT. Its protein product is CASSLGTENSPLHF. This chain connects TRBV7-3 to TRBJ1-6; TRBD1 might be the D (5 bases). The V end lost 2 bases, the J end lost 7 bases, and 9 bases lay between the germline ends. Germline lookup yields CDR1 SGHTA and CDR2 FQGTGA. CDR3 size: 14 residues.

This clonotype is a singleton in its sample. The V and J genes are TRBV5-1 and TRBJ2-7; perhaps TRBD1 as D (5 bases). This CDR3 contains 14 residues. Trimming removed 0 bases from V and 7 bases from J, with 14 bases in between. Germline V gene data show CDR1 as SGHRS and CDR2 as YFSETQ. In DNA, the CDR3 is TGCGCCAGCAGCTTGGTTCAGGGTCTACAAGAGCAGTACTTC. This gives the protein CASSLVQGLQEQYF.

The chain joins TRBV27 to TRBJ1-6, with D possibly TRBD1 on 6 matching bases. Trimming pared 6 bases from V and 1 base from J, leaving 7 bases between. The V gene's germline CDR1 is MNHEY and CDR2 SMNVEV (reference sequence). CDR3 length equals 14 residues. Written as DNA, the CDR3 is TGTGCCAGCAGCCAGGGGTCCTATAATTCACCCCTCCACTTT. This codes for CASSQGSYNSPLHF.

This clonotype occurred a few times. The CDR3 DNA reads TGTGCCAGCAGCTTAGATGGGTCTTTTCGACAGGGACGATATACGCAGTATTTT. Translating it yields CASSLDGSFRQGRYTQYF. This sequence joins TRBV11-2 and TRBJ2-3; 7 bases agree with TRBD1. With 0 bases clipped from V and 7 bases from J, the junction kept 16 bases outside the gene matches. Germline loops: CDR1 SGHAT, CDR2 FQNNGV. The CDR3 consists of 18 residues.

This clonotype appeared a few times. This chain's CDR3 is CSVEAYRVQETQYF. For the CDR3, the DNA is TGCAGCGTTGAAGCTTACAGGGTTCAAGAGACCCAGTACTTC. The chain employs TRBV29-1 and TRBJ2-5, with a tentative D call TRBD1 (6 bases). Per germline, CDR1 SQVTM and CDR2 ANQGSEA. V dropped 1 base and J dropped 2 bases, with 11 bases sitting between them. The CDR3 length is 14 residues.

In its sample, this clonotype was seen a few times. This chain connects TRBV12-3 or TRBV12-4 to TRBJ2-2, with a possible D match to TRBD1 (5 bases). This CDR3 region has 14 residues. V lost 1 base to trimming and J lost 6 bases, with 9 bases between them. The CDR3 nucleotides read TGTGCCAGCAGTTTAGGCAGGGATTCCGGGGAGCTGTTTTTT. Translating gives CASSLGRDSGELFF.

The chain employs TRBV6-1 and TRBJ2-1; 12 nucleotides line up with TRBD1. V shed 6 bases and J 7 bases; nucleotides not matched to a gene: 4. The length of the CDR3 is 14 residues. Germline CDR1 is MNHNS and CDR2 is SASEGT. Here the CDR3 reads CASRRDRGRNEQFF. The CDR3 nucleotides read TGTGCCAGCAGAAGGGACAGGGGGCGTAATGAGCAGTTCTTC.

This clonotype showed up just a few times. The chain joins TRBV7-2 to TRBJ2-3, with 13 bases that match TRBD2. Looked up from germline, CDR1 is SGHTA and CDR2 is FQGNSA. After removal of 3 bases from V and 2 bases from J, the junction contained 5 bases not matched to a gene. The CDR3 runs to 17 residues. DNA for the CDR3: TGTGCCAGCAGCTTCGGACTAGCGGGGGCCTCCACAGATACGCAGTATTTT. Translated, it gives CASSFGLAGASTDTQYF.

A few counts support this clonotype. The CDR3 sequence is CASSFRGGPSGNTIYF. In DNA, the CDR3 is TGTGCCAGCAGTTTTAGGGGGGGGCCTTCTGGAAACACCATATATTTT. The rearrangement uses TRBV12-3 or TRBV12-4 and TRBJ1-3; D is perhaps TRBD1 (6 bases). This CDR3 comprises 16 residues. Trimming removed 3 bases at V and 1 base at J, with 13 bases between.

In its sample, this clonotype was seen a few times. The chain links TRBV5-5 to TRBJ2-6; D possibly corresponds to TRBD1 (6 bases). The germline CDR1 and CDR2 sequences are SGHKS and YYEKEE (reference sequence). The CDR3 length is 17 residues. The germline V and J ends were trimmed by 0 bases and 0 bases, with 10 bases remaining between them. CDR3 in DNA: TGTGCCAGCAGCTTGGCACAGGACAGCTCTGGGGCCAACGTCCTGACTTTC. This encodes CASSLAQDSSGANVLTF.

This rearrangement joins TRBV5-6 to TRBJ2-7; the match to TRBD1 covers 8 bases. CDR1 is SGHDT, CDR2 YYEEEE, per germline. J lost 2 bases, V lost 4 bases, and 8 bases had no gene match. CDR3 length: 15 amino acids. CDR3 sequence reads: CASSPGDRPTYEQYF. The CDR3 nucleotides are TGTGCCAGCAGCCCGGGGGACAGGCCAACCTACGAGCAGTACTTC.

This clonotype showed up many times. This chain links TRBV4-1 with TRBJ1-5; D unresolved. Looked up from germline, CDR1 is MGHRA and CDR2 is YSYEKL. Trimming pared 3 bases from V and 3 bases from J, leaving 12 bases between. This CDR3 is built from 15 residues. The CDR3 bases are TGCGCCAGCAGCCAGGCTACCCTAGTCAATCAGCCCCAGCATTTT. Translation: CASSQATLVNQPQHF.

This clonotype was recorded once. The missing conserved phenylalanine or tryptophan at the end of this CDR3 makes a read error likely. V is TRBV20-1 and J is TRBJ1-5; 9 bases line up with TRBD1. The ends lost 3 bases at V and 0 bases at J; junction bases unmatched: 6. CDR3 length: 16 residues. CDR1 is DFQATT and CDR2 is SNEGSKA in the germline V gene (reference sequence). The CDR3 bases are TGCAGTGCTAGCCTGACAGGGGGGTATAGCAATCAGCCCCAGCATTGT. Translated: CSASLTGGYSNQPQHC.

In this sample, this clonotype turned up many times. V gene TRBV6-5 combines with J gene TRBJ2-5; no clear D. V was cut by 8 bases and J by 0 bases, with 10 bases left in between. Looked up from germline, CDR1 is MNHEY and CDR2 is SVGAGI. The CDR3 contains 13 residues. CDR3 residues: CASGLRYQETQYF. Written as DNA, the CDR3 is TGTGCCAGCGGGCTCAGGTACCAAGAGACCCAGTACTTC.